Listed below are T cell receptor beta chains from one sample, sequenced in a study of blood T cell repertoires in COVID-19. Data came from immunoSEQ multiplex PCR; TCRdb stores just in-frame clones and leaves some out. The sample includes around 700,000 clones, about nine tenths of them seen just once. The specimen was peripheral blood. The source of these receptors is a woman younger than 30 with acute or convalescent COVID-19. Each CDR3 is given with its conserved first and last residue. A D gene is named only where the DNA matches it firmly. Only part of the rows carry a size: once, few, many, or a class if the clone is expanded.

d_gene	v_gene	j_gene	abundance	CDR3nt	CDR3aa
TRBD2	TRBV4-2	TRBJ2-7	NA	TGTGCCAGCAGCCAAGAGCTGACTAGCGGGGGTGAGAACGAGCAGTACTTC	CASSQELTSGGENEQYF
NA	TRBV30	TRBJ2-5	NA	TGTGCCTGGAGTCGGCAGGAAAGAGAGACCCAGTACTTC	CAWSRQERETQYF
NA	TRBV25-1	TRBJ1-1	few	TGTGCCAGCAGCGGGGGGGGCAGATCGGCTTTCTTT	CASSGGGRSAFF
NA	TRBV30	TRBJ2-7	NA	TGTGCCTGGGGGTCCGGGGAGGCCTACGAGCAGTACTTC	CAWGSGEAYEQYF
NA	TRBV21-1	TRBJ1-1	NA	TGTGCCTCCTGGGGGGACACTGAAGCTTTCTTT	CASWGDTEAFF
NA	TRBV6-2/TRBV6-3	TRBJ2-1	NA	TGTGCCAGCAGCCGCACAGGGCTTACGAACCCATTATCCGATAAACACAATGAGCAGTTCTTC	CASSRTGLTNPLSDKHNEQFF
NA	TRBV12-5	TRBJ2-6	NA	TGTGCTAGTGGCCGAGCGCAGTCTGGGGCCAACGTCCTGACTTTC	CASGRAQSGANVLTF
TRBD1	TRBV12-3/TRBV12-4	TRBJ2-7	NA	TGTGCCAGCAGCCCGCAGGGGGCCTACGAGCAGTACTTC	CASSPQGAYEQYF
NA	TRBV30	TRBJ2-3	NA	TGTGCCTGGAGTGTAGGGGATGTTATTGGCACAGATACGCAGTATTTT	CAWSVGDVIGTDTQYF
NA	TRBV3-1/TRBV3-2	TRBJ2-1	NA	TGTGCCAGCAGCCGGGGGGGCGCGTTCAATGAGCAGTTCTTC	CASSRGGAFNEQFF
NA	TRBV7-2	TRBJ2-1	NA	TGTGCCAGCAGCTCCCTGGGCGAGCAGTTCTTC	CASSSLGEQFF
NA	TRBV23-1	TRBJ2-1	NA	TGCGCCAGCAGTCAATGTCACGTGAGCTCCTACAATGAGCAGTTCTTC	CASSQCHVSSYNEQFF
TRBD1	TRBV7-8	TRBJ2-7	NA	TGTGCCAGCAGCTTAGTCGGGACAGGGGGCGAGCAGTACTTC	CASSLVGTGGEQYF
TRBD2	TRBV4-1	TRBJ2-2	NA	TGCGCCAGCAGCCTACTAGCGGGGGGGAACACCGGGGAGCTGTTTTTT	CASSLLAGGNTGELFF
NA	TRBV19	TRBJ1-1	NA	TGTGCCAGTAGTAAAGACAGAATGAACACTGAAGCTTTCTTT	CASSKDRMNTEAFF
NA	TRBV7-9	TRBJ1-5	NA	TGTGCCAGCAGCTTGGTAAGAGTAGGACAGAGGCCCAATCAGCCCCAGCATTTT	CASSLVRVGQRPNQPQHF
TRBD1	TRBV10-2	TRBJ2-3	NA	TGCGCCAGCAGGGGACAGCTTATCACAGATACGCAGTATTTT	CASRGQLITDTQYF
TRBD1	TRBV3-1/TRBV3-2	TRBJ2-7	once	TGTGCCAGCAGCCCCGGGACAGGTTTCGCCTACGAGCAGTACTTC	CASSPGTGFAYEQYF
TRBD1	TRBV6-5	TRBJ1-1	few	TGTGCCAGCAGTTCGGGACAGGGTTTCTTCAACACTGAAGCTTTCTTT	CASSSGQGFFNTEAFF
TRBD2	TRBV7-6	TRBJ2-7	NA	TGTGCCAGCAGCCAGACCCCGGGACTAGCGGGGAACCCCTACGAGCAGTACTTC	CASSQTPGLAGNPYEQYF
NA	TRBV6-4	TRBJ1-2	NA	TGTGCCAGCAGTGACCGAACCCGGGGAGGGTATGGCTACACCTTC	CASSDRTRGGYGYTF
TRBD1	TRBV6-5	TRBJ1-2	NA	TGTGCCAGCAGTCTGGGACAGGGAGATAACTATGGCTACACCTTC	CASSLGQGDNYGYTF
NA	TRBV19	TRBJ2-1	NA	TGTGCCACCTCGACAGGTTCCTACAATGAGCAGTTCTTC	CATSTGSYNEQFF
TRBD1	TRBV6-5	TRBJ2-3	NA	TGTGCCAGCAGAGGACAGGGGGCAACAGATACGCAGTATTTT	CASRGQGATDTQYF
TRBD1	TRBV6-5	TRBJ1-2	NA	TGTGCCAGCATTCGCGACAGGGGGAACAACTATGGCTACACCTTC	CASIRDRGNNYGYTF
NA	TRBV6-5	TRBJ2-3	NA	TGTGCCAGCAGGATAGGGGCCCCTAGCACAGATACGCAGTATTTT	CASRIGAPSTDTQYF
NA	TRBV6-5	TRBJ1-2	NA	TGTGCCAGCAGTACCATGAGTCGTAACGACTATGGCTACACCTTC	CASSTMSRNDYGYTF
NA	TRBV21-1	TRBJ2-2	NA	TGTGCCAGCAGCAAAGGGAGGCCGGGGGGGCCCCCCGGGGAGCTGTTTTTT	CASSKGRPGGPPGELFF
NA	TRBV6-2/TRBV6-3	TRBJ1-5	NA	TGTGCCAGCAGTTGGGTTGACAGGAATCAGCCCCAGCATTTT	CASSWVDRNQPQHF
TRBD1	TRBV30	TRBJ1-2	NA	TGTGCCTGGAGTGCAGGGGGCGGATATGGCTACACCTTC	CAWSAGGGYGYTF
NA	TRBV30	TRBJ1-2	NA	TGTGCCTGGACCATCGGGGGTGGCTACACCTTC	CAWTIGGGYTF
NA	TRBV4-1	TRBJ1-2	NA	TGCGCCAGCAGCCAGAACCCAAGACAGGCCACTAACTATGGCTACACCTTC	CASSQNPRQATNYGYTF
NA	TRBV7-6	TRBJ1-3	NA	TGTGCCAGCAGCCTCTTTGAGGACAGTCTCTCTGGAAACACCATATATTTC	CASSLFEDSLSGNTIYF
TRBD1	TRBV2	TRBJ2-4	NA	TGTGCCAGCAGGGGCAGGGGGACCAAAAACATTCAGTACTTC	CASRGRGTKNIQYF
NA	TRBV19	TRBJ1-2	NA	TGTGCCAGTAGTATAGAGAGGGATTTATCTGGCTACACCTTC	CASSIERDLSGYTF
TRBD1	TRBV14	TRBJ2-3	NA	TGTGCCAGCAGCACACAGGGGCATTTCACAGATACGCAGTATTTT	CASSTQGHFTDTQYF
NA	TRBV30	TRBJ1-2	NA	TGTGCCTGGAGTGTATCAGCTAACTATGGCTACACCTTC	CAWSVSANYGYTF
NA	TRBV11-2	TRBJ1-1	few	TGTGCCAGCAGCTTAGTCGGCCAGACAGCAACGGCTGAAGCTTTCTTT	CASSLVGQTATAEAFF
NA	TRBV10-2	TRBJ1-1	NA	TGCGCCAGCAGTGGGACAGCACCTGAAGCTTTCTTT	CASSGTAPEAFF
NA	TRBV19	TRBJ1-6	NA	TGTGCCAGTACCCGACTTTTGGAGCCACCCCTCCACTTT	CASTRLLEPPLHF
TRBD1	TRBV4-3	TRBJ1-2	NA	TGCGCCAGCAGTCGACAGGGAGGCTATGGCTACACCTTC	CASSRQGGYGYTF
NA	TRBV30	TRBJ1-4	NA	TGTGCCTGGGGACAGTTAAGCAATGAAAAACTGTTTTTT	CAWGQLSNEKLFF
NA	TRBV30	TRBJ2-3	NA	TGTGCCTGGAGTGCCTCCGGGGGAGATACGCAGTATTTT	CAWSASGGDTQYF
TRBD1	TRBV11-2	TRBJ1-1	NA	TGTGCCAGCAGCTTAACAGGGGGGACTGAAGCTTTCTTT	CASSLTGGTEAFF
TRBD1	TRBV28	TRBJ1-1	NA	TGTGCCAGCAGTCCTCCGGGACAGCCTACAGAAGCTTTCTTT	CASSPPGQPTEAFF
NA	TRBV10-3	TRBJ1-2	NA	TGTGCCATCAGTGAGGAGGGCAGGGGTGGCTACACCTTC	CAISEEGRGGYTF
NA	TRBV2	TRBJ1-2	NA	TGTGCCAGCAGTGACAGGGGCTACTATGGCTACACCTTC	CASSDRGYYGYTF
NA	TRBV7-8	TRBJ2-3	NA	TGTGCCAGCAGCTCGGCCTCAGGGGTCACAGATACGCAGTATTTT	CASSSASGVTDTQYF
NA	TRBV28	TRBJ1-1	NA	TGTGCCAGCAGTCGTCTTCCGGGGGGTTCCGGAGCTTTCTTT	CASSRLPGGSGAFF
NA	TRBV29-1	TRBJ1-3	NA	TGCAGCGTTGTAGAATGGAGAGGAAACACCATATATTTT	CSVVEWRGNTIYF
TRBD1	TRBV6-6	TRBJ2-3	NA	TGTGCCAGCAGTTTGGGACAGGGGTTTTGGACGCAGTATTTT	CASSLGQGFWTQYF
TRBD1	TRBV24-1	TRBJ2-6	NA	TGTGCCACCAGTGACCACATTTGGACAGGGAGGAGGGCTACTCTGTTC	CATSDHIWTGRRATLF
TRBD1	TRBV9	TRBJ1-6	NA	TGTGCCATCCCGGGACAGGATATTTCCCACTTACCCCTCCACTTT	CAIPGQDISHLPLHF